Listed here are 27 T cell receptor beta chains from one sample, sequenced in a study of T-cell reconstitution after alpha-beta-depleted transplantation in children. Unique molecular identifiers were incorporated into the prepared TCRbeta library. TCRdb reprocessed the PCR reads with MiXCR, giving one entry per CDR3 protein. The data contain 200,000 to 250,000 distinct CDR3 sequences, around 9.2% of them seen just once; the ten biggest clones take up roughly 36%. The source material was PBMCs, mostly from graft donor cells, sampled 360 days after TCRalphabeta/CD19-depleted stem cell transplant. These receptor sequences come from a male patient between 2 and 10 years old who had a stem cell transplant for acute myeloid leukemia, so the T cells may come from the graft donor.

The gene calls are TRBV15 and TRBJ1-3; maybe TRBD1 (5 bases). The germline gives CDR1 LNHNV, CDR2 YYDKDF (reference sequence). Trimming took 3 bases from V and 0 from J, leaving 6 bases between them. The CDR3 contains 14 residues. The CDR3 DNA reads TGTGCCACCAGCAGGACAGACTCTGGAAACACCATATATTTT. Translation: CATSRTDSGNTIYF.

This clonotype was counted at least ten times. This chain joins TRBV6-2 or TRBV6-3 and TRBJ2-2; possibly TRBD2 for D (6 bases). V was clipped by 2 bases and J by 5 bases, with 6 bases between them. The CDR3 has 13 amino acids. Germline loops: CDR1 MNHEY, CDR2 SVGEGT. The CDR3 DNA sequence: TGTGCCAGCAGTTACCGGGGGACCGGGGAGCTGTTTTTT. It specifies CASSYRGTGELFF.

This clonotype was counted ten times or more. DNA of the CDR3: TGCGCCAGCAAGAGGGATGGACTCTACGAGCAGTACTTC. Amino acid sequence: CASKRDGLYEQYF. V usage is TRBV5-1 and J usage is TRBJ2-7, with D tentatively TRBD2 (5 bases). The germline gives CDR1 SGHRS, CDR2 YFSETQ. The CDR3 is 13 amino acids. Between the trimmed V and J ends, which lost 6 bases and 3 bases, there was a span of 13 bases.

The table lists this clonotype with many counts. The chain couples TRBV12-5 to TRBJ2-3; D perhaps matches TRBD2 (5 bases). The germline V and J ends were trimmed by 1 base and 6 bases, with 11 bases remaining between them. This CDR3 comprises 14 residues. CDR1 is LGHNT and CDR2 is FRNRAP in the germline V gene. CDR3 sequence (DNA): TGTGCTAGTGGTTTGGACGACTGGAGGGATACGCAGTATTTT. Its translation is CASGLDDWRDTQYF.

The chain combines TRBV18 with TRBJ1-2, with a possible D match to TRBD1 (5 bases). Germline CDR1 reads KGHSH; CDR2 reads LQKENI. The CDR3 is 14 residues long. V was cut by 3 bases and J by 3 bases, with 11 bases left in between. The chain's CDR3 is CASSPSETDYGYTF. The CDR3 nucleotides read TGTGCCAGCTCACCTTCGGAGACAGACTATGGCTACACCTTC.

The rearrangement uses TRBV5-1 and TRBJ2-3; TRBD2 matches at 8 bases. The germline V gene encodes CDR1 SGHRS and CDR2 YFSETQ. The CDR3 sequence is 16 residues long. V lost 3 bases and J lost 1; bases outside the gene matches: 7. The CDR3 bases are TGCGCCAGCAGCTCCGGACTAGCTCAGGGCACAGATACGCAGTATTTT. Its translation is CASSSGLAQGTDTQYF. Using reference TRBV5-1 and TRBJ2-3 for the parts outside the CDR3, the full variable domain is KAGVTQTPRYLIKTRGQQVTLSCSPISGHRSVSWYQQTPGQGLQFLFEYFSETQRNKGNFPGRFSGRQFSNSRSEMNVSTLELGDSALYLCASSSGLAQGTDTQYFGPGTRLTVL.

In this sample, this clonotype turned up a few times. A much larger clonotype is one base distant, so this may be a read error. V usage is TRBV9 and J usage is TRBJ2-3; the D is unclear. The CDR3 runs 15 residues. Germline V gene sequence: CDR1 SGDLS, CDR2 YYNGEE. DNA for the CDR3: TGTGCCAGCAGCGTATCGTTACTATACACATATACGCAGTATTTT. Translation gives CASSVSLLYTYTQYF.

This clonotype has ten or more counts. The chain links TRBV7-2 to TRBJ2-4; no clear D gene. From germline, CDR1 is SGHTA and CDR2 FQGNSA. The V gene lost 1 base and the J gene lost 6 bases, with 7 bases spanning the gap. The CDR3 has 13 residues. CDR3 nucleotides: TGTGCCAGCAGCTTAGTGTCGGGAAACATTCAGTACTTC. Protein sequence: CASSLVSGNIQYF.

This clonotype has just a few counts. At one end, the junction sequence differs from germline, possibly due to a read error. V is TRBV20-1 and J is TRBJ1-2; possibly TRBD1 for D (5 bases). Germline V CDR1 and CDR2: DFQATT, SNEGSKA (reference sequence). There are 13 residues in the CDR3. The CDR3 sequence: CSARVGTGYSYTF. The CDR3 nucleotides read TGCAGTGCTAGAGTCGGTACAGGCTATAGCTACACCTTC.

About this clonotype: This may be a read error, as it is one base from a much larger clone. The rearrangement uses TRBV5-4 and TRBJ2-5, with a tentative D call TRBD2 (5 bases). Germline V gives CDR1 SGHNT, CDR2 YYREEE (reference sequence). V gave up 0 bases and J gave up 9 bases, with 21 bases separating them. The CDR3 contains 16 residues. The CDR3 bases are TGTGCCAGCAGCTTGGAAGCGCTAGTGAGCGAGGAGGCCCAGTACTTC. Translation: CASSLEALVSEEAQYF.

This clonotype was seen ten or more times. This rearrangement joins TRBV20-1 to TRBJ2-1; 14 bases map to TRBD2. V gave up 3 bases and J gave up 2 bases; unmatched junction bases: 9. Germline lookup yields CDR1 DFQATT and CDR2 SNEGSKA (reference sequence). The CDR3 has 18 amino acids. In DNA, the CDR3 is TGCAGTGCTAGTGAACCGGGACTAGCGGGAGCGGCCTACAATGAGCAGTTCTTC. This translates into CSASEPGLAGAAYNEQFF.

The J gene is TRBJ1-5, the V gene TRBV6-5; unclear D gene. The germline gives CDR1 MNHEY, CDR2 SVGAGI. This CDR3 has 12 residues. With 8 bases removed from V and 5 bases from J, the gap between germline ends came to 10 bases. This chain's CDR3 is CASGIWDQPQHF. The DNA for the CDR3 is TGTGCCAGCGGAATCTGGGATCAGCCCCAGCATTTT.

This clonotype has only a few counts. The genes are TRBV6-1 and TRBJ1-3; D might be TRBD1 (6 bases). Germline lookup yields CDR1 MNHNS and CDR2 SASEGT. V was pared by 7 bases and J by 7 bases, with 23 bases between. CDR3 length: 16 amino acids. The CDR3 here is CASTPQGPTFWNTIYF. CDR3 nucleotides: TGTGCCAGCACCCCACAGGGCCCGACTTTCTGGAACACCATATATTTT.

This clonotype was seen more than once but under ten times. The chain is built from TRBV12-3 or TRBV12-4 and TRBJ2-7, with D perhaps matching TRBD1 or TRBD2 (5 bases each). The V end lost 3 bases, the J end lost 6 bases, and 15 bases lay between the germline ends. The CDR3 has 14 amino acids. CDR3 amino acids: CASSLRGHWSEQYF. CDR3 sequence (DNA): TGTGCCAGCAGTTTGAGGGGCCACTGGTCCGAGCAGTACTTC.

This clonotype was observed a handful of times. The CDR3, as DNA: TGTGCCAGTAGTATGACTAGCGGGGAAAACACCGGGGAGCTGTTTTTT. This gives the protein CASSMTSGENTGELFF. This chain links TRBV19 with TRBJ2-2; 11 bases are shared with TRBD2. Per the germline V gene, CDR1 is LNHDA and CDR2 is SQIVND (reference sequence). The V and J ends lost 3 bases and 2 bases, in that order; junction bases with no gene match: 2. The CDR3 consists of 16 residues.

This clonotype occurred many times. This sequence joins TRBV5-1 and TRBJ1-4; no reliable D call. This CDR3 contains 14 residues. Per germline, CDR1 SGHRS and CDR2 YFSETQ. The V end lost 0 bases, the J end lost 7 bases, and 10 bases lay between the germline ends. This chain's CDR3 is CASSLVSGFEKLFF. As DNA, the CDR3 is TGCGCCAGCAGCTTGGTTTCGGGGTTTGAAAAACTGTTTTTT.

This clonotype was counted ten times or more. The CDR3 region is CSARAGNPHEQYV. Here the CDR3 DNA reads TGCAGTGCTAGAGCGGGGAACCCCCACGAGCAGTACGTC. The rearrangement joins TRBV20-1 to TRBJ2-7; tentative D call: TRBD2 (5 bases). Trimming removed 1 base at V and 5 bases at J, with 12 bases between. Per the germline V gene, CDR1 is DFQATT and CDR2 is SNEGSKA (reference sequence). This CDR3 has 13 residues.

Ten or more counts support this clonotype. The chain recombines TRBV25-1 with TRBJ2-1; 7 bases line up with TRBD2. The CDR3 consists of 17 residues. The junction had 13 bases not matched to a gene; V was cut back by 3 bases and J by 5 bases. CDR1 and CDR2 (germline): MGHDK, SYGVNS. The CDR3 nucleotides read TGTGCCAGCAGTGACCGACTAGCCCGCCCGGCAAACAATGAGCAGTTCTTC. It translates to CASSDRLARPANNEQFF.

The chain uses TRBV2 and TRBJ1-1; no clear D. The CDR3 sequence is 12 residues long. CDR1 is SNHLY, CDR2 FYNNEI, per germline. Trimming pared 1 base from V and 5 bases from J, leaving 5 bases between. CDR3 amino acids: CASSEERTEAFF. The CDR3 DNA follows: TGTGCCAGCAGTGAAGAGCGGACTGAAGCTTTCTTT.

This chain links TRBV20-1 with TRBJ2-3; 9 bases are shared with TRBD2. The germline gives CDR1 DFQATT, CDR2 SNEGSKA (reference sequence). The CDR3 is 15 residues long. V was pared by 2 bases and J by 0 bases, with 3 bases of the junction left unmatched. The CDR3 is CSARTGTSSTDTQYF. The CDR3 DNA sequence: TGCAGTGCTAGAACCGGGACTAGCAGCACAGATACGCAGTATTTT.

This clonotype showed up just a few times. The chain couples TRBV2 to TRBJ2-7; 9 bases align to TRBD2. Losses at the gene ends were 6 bases for V and 3 bases for J; bases not matched to a gene: 3. The length of the CDR3 is 13 residues. Germline V gene lookup returns CDR1 SNHLY and CDR2 FYNNEI. CDR3 region: CASRGSGSYEQYF. CDR3 nucleotide sequence: TGTGCCAGCAGGGGTAGCGGGAGCTACGAGCAGTACTTC. Combining the CDR3 with reference TRBV2 and TRBJ2-7 gives the whole variable domain EPEVTQTPSHQVTQMGQEVILRCVPISNHLYFYWYRQILGQKVEFLVSFYNNEISEKSEIFDDQFSVERPDGSNFTLKIRSTKLEDSAMYFCASRGSGSYEQYFGPGTRLTVT.

Ten or more counts support this clonotype. CDR3 loop: CASSTGNYGYTF. In nucleotides, the CDR3 is TGTGCCAGTTCGACAGGAAACTATGGCTACACCTTC. The chain employs TRBV25-1 and TRBJ1-2, with a weak D call TRBD1 (6 bases). Germline-derived CDR1 and CDR2 are MGHDK and SYGVNS. V lost 9 bases and J 2 bases, leaving 10 bases between the germline ends. This CDR3 comprises 12 residues.

V and J are TRBV5-1 and TRBJ2-5; 8 bases fit TRBD2. V was clipped by 2 bases and J by 1 base; unmatched bases: 7. Germline values: CDR1 SGHRS, CDR2 YFSETQ. The CDR3 is 16 residues long. Written as DNA, the CDR3 is TGCGCCAGCAGCTTCGGCGCTAGCGGGCCCCAAGAGACCCAGTACTTC. The encoded protein is CASSFGASGPQETQYF. The complete variable domain, with remaining parts taken from reference TRBV5-1 and TRBJ2-5, reads KAGVTQTPRYLIKTRGQQVTLSCSPISGHRSVSWYQQTPGQGLQFLFEYFSETQRNKGNFPGRFSGRQFSNSRSEMNVSTLELGDSALYLCASSFGASGPQETQYFGPGTRLLVL.

In this sample, this clonotype turned up many times. This chain connects TRBV12-3 or TRBV12-4 to TRBJ2-4; no clear D gene. V was cut by 1 base and J by 9 bases, with 7 bases left in between. The CDR3 is made up of 12 amino acids. The CDR3 DNA is TGTGCCAGCAGTTTAGAGGTAGCCATTCAGTACTTC. It encodes CASSLEVAIQYF.

The chain recombines TRBV4-3 with TRBJ1-5; TRBD1 might be the D (6 bases). V shed 1 base and J shed 6 bases, with 16 bases lying between them. CDR3 size: 16 residues. Germline CDR1 LGHNA, CDR2 YSLEER. The CDR3 sequence: CASSQVAGGPGQPQHF. As DNA, the CDR3 is TGCGCCAGCAGCCAAGTCGCGGGGGGGCCAGGTCAGCCCCAGCATTTT.

V and J are TRBV11-3 and TRBJ2-3; 16 bases align to TRBD2. CDR3 size: 21 residues. Germline assignment: CDR1 SGHNT and CDR2 YENEEA. Unmatched junction bases numbered 15, after V lost 5 bases and J lost 1 base. CDR3 coding DNA: TGTGCCAGCAGCCAGAACCCGGGACTAGCGGGAGGGCCTGTAGGCACAGATACGCAGTATTTT. It encodes CASSQNPGLAGGPVGTDTQYF.

This clonotype showed up many times. The chain links TRBV5-1 to TRBJ1-1; 7 nucleotides match TRBD1. Per the germline V gene, CDR1 is SGHRS and CDR2 is YFSETQ. CDR3 length equals 12 residues. V shed 3 bases and J 5 bases; nucleotides not matched to a gene: 1. CDR3 sequence: CASSSQGTEAFF. CDR3 DNA: TGCGCCAGCAGCTCACAGGGGACTGAAGCTTTCTTT.